Sequencing of this TCR beta chain was carried out in a study of cytomegalovirus exposure and HLA in healthy donors (TCRdb year 2017). The study in broad terms: In an earlier analysis of roughly 590 of the donors, 276 Gb of sequence data and 100 million or so unique TCR beta sequences from roughly 200 million T cells were reported. The T cell repertoires of about 700 subjects were profiled by immunosequencing and related to cytomegalovirus serostatus. The study aimed to test whether signatures of past pathogen exposure could be identified by cataloging public T cell receptors. To predict cytomegalovirus infection status, the study brought together high-throughput TCR immunosequencing, statistical association of individual TCRs with disease status, and machine learning. All discovery cohort repertoires had been generated using a single sequencing platform. A later genetic analysis took genome-wide SNP genotypes for about 60% of the roughly 670 donors and used that subset as a discovery cohort. Five DR-DQ haplotypes were handled as single units for association and clustering, since linkage in the cohort was strong. The number of donors typed differed by locus, with roughly 629-640 for A, B, C, DRB1 and DQB1, approximately 500 for DQA1, over 600 for DPA1, and about 450 for DPB1. To decide whether each TCR beta V gene segment behaved as functional or pseudogenic, an earlier analysis of over 500 of the donors relied on high-throughput TCR beta sequencing. Of the 300 to 500 genotyped donors, more than 75% were placed in the genetic ancestry cluster associated with self-reported Caucasian donors. About 300 gigabases of sequencing data and 70 million to 85 million unique TCR sequences were included in an early release covering 550 to 650 HLA-typed donors. In the later analysis, no new phenotypic data were used to find candidate immune exposures; instead, reliance was placed on TCR beta sequences and their occurrence across donors. HLA typing included class I and class II loci at four-digit resolution. A separate validation cohort of over a hundred different subjects was used in addition to the roughly 670-subject first cohort. A later analysis re-examined previously published TCR beta repertoires from about 700 donors and added high-resolution HLA genotyping to investigate patterns of TCR occurrence. Alongside the repertoire data, information on donor age, sex, ethnicity and CMV serostatus was compiled. On average, 235,054 unique TCR beta nucleotide sequences were sequenced per donor among about 400 genotyped donors of the cohort, with about 19% of those sequences being non-productive.

The CDR3 runs 14 residues from the cysteine to the phenylalanine. Only the CDR3 portion is preserved as DNA: 42 bases, with reading frame beginning at the first base. CDR1 and CDR2 are read off the germline V gene (reference sequence) as PRHDT and FYEKMQ. For this chain, trimming is 7 bases at the V end and 11 bases at the J end, and the number of junction bases without a gene match is 11. Beyond this particular receptor, the publication reports: While some public TCRs were present in many individuals, most TCR sequences turned up only very rarely across donors. The classifier was reported to diagnose cytomegalovirus status with high specificity and sensitivity in both the original cohort and the validation cohort. An earlier analysis of approximately 600 of the donors showed that most TCR beta V segments appeared in productive rearrangements either about 87% or about 30% of the time, which broadly matched IMGT annotations. Several of the top co-occurrence clusters appeared to be linked to parvovirus B19, influenza, CMV and Epstein-Barr virus, according to a later analysis. An association between a missense DCLRE1C variant and V-gene and J-gene trimming of TCR beta chains was found in a later genetic analysis and replicated in an independent cohort. CMV serostatus was the only immune exposure information available for the cohort. Because the 87-base-pair reads could not distinguish some IMGT-functional V segments, including TRBV6-2 and TRBV6-3, those segments were excluded. The study gave a list of some 150 TCR beta chains associated with cytomegalovirus. A later analysis found that TCR association rates varied across HLA loci, with DRB1 alleles showing the most associated TCRs and HLA-C alleles the fewest. A later genetic analysis reported fewer N-insertions in productive TCRs among donors in an Asian-associated ancestry cluster than the roughly 720-donor mean. Only TCR beta chains were sequenced in this cohort, and the absence of alpha or paired-chain data limited detectable features. A further reported finding was that TCR beta sequences accurately predicted the HLA-A and HLA-B alleles for most subjects in the first cohort. In a later analysis, HLA-associated TCR beta chains were found to be more clonally expanded and to have lower generation probabilities than equally common non-associated chains. The authors suggested that the approach could potentially be extended to other disease states and immunological phenotypes. Linkage disequilibrium might explain the correlated functional status among segregating V segments, but an unknown experimental factor could not be excluded. The sequencing pipeline was judged likely to have produced a cluster of highly shared sequence variants as a technical artifact. Most CMV-associated TCR beta chains appeared to be HLA-restricted in a later analysis, and the HLA associations seemed to be driven largely by CMV exposure. Because some donors lacked HLA typing at each locus, the association tests relied only on the typed subset. Presence/absence analyses assumed roughly uniform sequencing depth across donors, an assumption that may not hold. Assigning TCR associations to individual alleles was difficult when HLA alleles, especially DR and DQ, strongly co-occurred. In a later analysis, around 17,000 TCR beta sequences were associated with specific HLA alleles at a false discovery rate of 0.05. The earlier analysis of approximately 540 of the donors excluded 15 to 20 rarely observed V segments, including chromosome 9 orphons, because counts were too low. Three of the identified cytomegalovirus-associated TCR beta chains were confirmed in vitro to be specific for cytomegalovirus antigens.

As for this clone: This clone's antigen is unknown. No quality values exist for individual bases; no much larger clone is one base distant.

The cohort consisted of hundreds of healthy bone marrow donors. Cohort members were all nominally healthy when sampled, although unrecorded immune exposures were likely present. The donor was CMV seronegative and belonged to the group of approximately 320 seronegative cohort members. A peripheral blood sample was collected from each donor, and TCR beta sequencing was performed on peripheral blood mononuclear cells. The Qiagen DNeasy Blood Extraction Kit was used to extract genomic DNA from the blood cell samples. Library construction relied on the immunoSEQ multiplex PCR assay. The multiplex PCR relied on a mix of 60 forward primers for TCR Vbeta segments and 13 reverse primers for TCR Jbeta segments. A multiplex PCR assay on genomic DNA amplified the CDR3 region of rearranged TCR beta genes. On the Illumina HiSeq System, the amplified TCR beta libraries were sequenced as 87-base-pair reads. From the authors' description of their analysis: In a later analysis, tens of millions of unique TCR beta chains were counted across the approximately 670 repertoires, and about 9.9 million of these chains were shared by at least two donors. Raw reads were error-corrected and collapsed into unique sequences by a nearest-neighbor algorithm in which closely related sequences were merged to remove PCR and sequencing errors. CDR3 sequences were aligned to IMGT reference sequences to assign V, D and J gene segments. For a sequence to be retained, a match of at least six nucleotides to both a V gene segment and a J gene segment was required. A rearrangement was called productive if the CDR3 had no stop codons and remained in frame with V and J, and every other rearrangement was called non-productive. CDR3 was defined by IMGT convention, running from the second conserved V-encoded cysteine to the conserved J-encoded phenylalanine. Sequences without an unambiguous match to a single V gene segment were excluded from the earlier analysis of almost 600 of the donors. In an earlier analysis of approximately 590 of the donors, V segments were called functional above 56.7% productive rearrangements and were called segregating when the between-donor standard deviation exceeded 5%. A statistical classification framework was built to diagnose cytomegalovirus status from the catalog of TCR beta chain sequences. A later analysis assigned V and J genes by comparing TCR nucleotide sequences with IMGT/GENE-DB human TR gene sequences. Using the TCRdist pipeline, a later analysis assigned CDR3 sequences along with most-parsimonious VDJ recombination scenarios. In a later analysis, every TCR beta chain was defined by the combination of its CDR3 amino acid sequence and its V-gene family, and reads without a unique V-gene family were dropped. In a later analysis, approximately 640 highly shared, low-generation-probability nucleotide sequences were removed to address suspected cross-contamination and a sequencing artifact. In a later analysis, a clonal expansion index for each public chain was calculated from normalized within-repertoire ranks of inferred template counts. In a later analysis, generation probabilities were computed using a VDJ recombination model fitted to out-of-frame rearrangements, and the results were checked against IGoR. Hypergeometric tests were used in a later analysis to score TCR-TCR, TCR-HLA and TCR-CMV co-occurrence, with a repertoire-size bias correction applied to the TCR pairs. In a later analysis, false discovery rates were estimated by permuting HLA or CMV assignments 20 times. A later analysis grouped co-occurring TCRs with DBSCAN, adding TCRdist sequence similarity when clustering within HLA-allele-positive subsets. Repertoires with fewer than 30,000 or more than 120,000 public chains, plus five repertoires with anomalous nucleotide sharing, were excluded from co-occurrence clustering. The immuneACCESS repertoire file appears here via TCRdb, limited to in-frame rearrangements. These files lack a portion of the clones; in checked studies, under half of the deficit traces to unresolved V genes, and the cause of the others is not known. V, J and clone size reflect that table, while D and trimming were determined from the DNA. This sample has 150,000 to 200,000 clones in its table, and 60% to 85% of those were observed once. Of the sample, over 3% falls within the top ten clones.

Sequenced material: PBMCs. The receptor was derived from a female donor in good health and CMV-seronegative. The chain employs TRBV13 and TRBJ1-6, with 7 middle bases fitting TRBD1. The sequence in DNA is TGTGCCAGCACAGCCGGGACAGCAAATCCACCCCTCCACTTT. This translates into CASTAGTANPPLHF.